Below are 18 T cell receptor beta chains sequenced from a single sample in a study of a mutant IDH1 vaccine in newly diagnosed glioma. The time point here: week 35, safety follow-up. A 20-mer mutant IDH1 peptide at 300 ug was injected subcutaneously with topical imiquimod. Assay: immunoSEQ multiplex PCR; the TCRdb copy retains only in-frame clones and omits some. The sample has about 64,000 clones; about 74% are singletons. Their antigens remain unidentified. Here the sequenced sample was PBMCs, taken from a glioma patient whose treatment included an IDH1 peptide vaccine. The receptors shown here come from a man aged 45-65 years with glioma.

On this clone: It may be a read error: a sequence one base away is much more abundant. The genes are TRBV6-5 and TRBJ1-5; D is unclear. This CDR3 region has 15 residues. Per the germline V gene, CDR1 is MNHEY and CDR2 is SVGAGI. V was shortened by 5 bases and J by 0 bases, with 11 bases between the two germline ends. The CDR3 DNA sequence: TGTGCCAGCAGTCTACAGCCTTATAGCAATCAGCCCCAGCATTTT. Residues: CASSLQPYSNQPQHF.

This clone occurred a few times. The rearrangement joins TRBV7-3 to TRBJ1-6; D is undetermined. Germline V CDR1 and CDR2: SGHTA, FQGTGA. V shed 0 bases and J shed 0 bases, with 6 bases lying between them. The CDR3 has 16 residues. The CDR3 protein is CASSLTASSYNSPLHF. As DNA, the CDR3 is TGTGCCAGCAGCTTAACAGCGAGCTCCTATAATTCACCCCTCCACTTT.

The chain links TRBV5-8 to TRBJ2-2; D gene unclear. The CDR3 sequence is 14 residues long. Germline V gives CDR1 SGHTS, CDR2 YDEGEE. V lost 5 bases and J lost 4, with 12 bases in between. The chain's CDR3 is CASRVSPGTGELFF. The CDR3 DNA reads TGTGCCAGCAGGGTGTCCCCCGGCACCGGGGAGCTGTTTTTT.

This rearrangement joins TRBV9 to TRBJ1-3, with D possibly TRBD1 on 5 matching bases. The CDR3 consists of 13 residues. The V gene lost 3 bases and the J gene lost 7 bases, with 11 bases spanning the gap. Germline V gives CDR1 SGDLS, CDR2 YYNGEE. This CDR3 is CASSGDPANTIYF. CDR3 in DNA: TGTGCCAGCAGCGGGGACCCCGCGAACACCATATATTTT.

The V gene is TRBV30, the J gene TRBJ1-6, with D perhaps TRBD1 (6 bases). Trimming removed 0 bases from V and 3 bases from J, with 21 bases in between. CDR3 length: 19 residues. Germline V CDR1 and CDR2: GTSNPN, SVGIG (reference sequence). CDR3 DNA: TGTGCCTGGAGTGTACGGAGGGGGTTATTAAGGGACTATAATTCACCCCTCCACTTT. This sequence encodes CAWSVRRGLLRDYNSPLHF.

The chain links TRBV6-1 to TRBJ1-2; no definite D call. CDR3 length: 15 amino acids. Per germline, CDR1 MNHNS and CDR2 SASEGT. V dropped 6 bases and J dropped 2 bases, with 16 bases sitting between them. The DNA for the CDR3 is TGTGCCAGCAGGGTCGTGGACTTACAAAACTATGGCTACACCTTC. Its translation: CASRVVDLQNYGYTF.

The chain employs TRBV29-1 and TRBJ2-7; TRBD2 agrees at 7 bases. Unmatched junction bases numbered 7, after V lost 6 bases and J lost 2 bases. The length of the CDR3 is 13 residues. Per the germline V gene, CDR1 is SQVTM and CDR2 is ANQGSEA. CDR3 bases: TGCAGCGTCGGCCTGGGGGGGGCCTACGAGCAGTACTTC. It codes for CSVGLGGAYEQYF.

The rearrangement uses TRBV5-6 and TRBJ1-5; D unresolved. V was trimmed by 6 bases and J by 0 bases, leaving 19 bases between them. CDR1 and CDR2 from the germline V gene are SGHDT and YYEEEE. The CDR3 contains 17 residues. As DNA, the CDR3 is TGTGCCAGCACCCTCCCCCCCGGGCGACATAGCAATCAGCCCCAGCATTTT. Its translation: CASTLPPGRHSNQPQHF.

The chain employs TRBV25-1 and TRBJ1-5; D uncertain. The CDR3 loop spans 13 amino acids. V shed 5 bases and J shed 2 bases, with 7 bases lying between them. Germline CDR1 reads MGHDK; CDR2 reads SYGVNS. The chain's CDR3 is CASSTAGNQPQHF. In nucleotides, the CDR3 is TGTGCCAGCAGTACCGCCGGCAATCAGCCCCAGCATTTT.

The chain recombines TRBV9 with TRBJ1-5; D is ambiguous. In germline, CDR1 is SGDLS, CDR2 YYNGEE. V was cut by 4 bases and J by 0 bases, with 17 bases left in between. The CDR3 length is 17 residues. The CDR3 region has the DNA TGTGCCAGCAGCCCAAGACGGACGCTTAATAGCAATCAGCCCCAGCATTTT. Its translation: CASSPRRTLNSNQPQHF.

The chain has TRBV7-2 and TRBJ1-3, with 8 bases matching TRBD1. This CDR3 is 16 amino acids long. Germline lookup yields CDR1 SGHTA and CDR2 FQGNSA. Unmatched junction bases numbered 12, after V lost 5 bases and J lost 6 bases. CDR3 residues: CASSPRQGNDINTIYF. CDR3 in DNA: TGTGCCAGCAGCCCAAGACAGGGGAACGACATAAACACCATATATTTT.

V gene TRBV4-1 combines with J gene TRBJ1-1; 11 nucleotides align to TRBD1. In germline, CDR1 is MGHRA, CDR2 YSYEKL. V shed 1 base, J shed 3 bases, and the junction held 1 base outside the gene matches. The CDR3 runs to 15 residues. CDR3 protein: CASSQAGQGDTEAFF. CDR3 in DNA: TGCGCCAGCAGCCAAGCGGGACAGGGGGACACTGAAGCTTTCTTT.

The V call is TRBV5-4, the J call TRBJ2-2; maybe TRBD1 (6 bases). Germline CDR1 and CDR2: SGHNT and YYREEE (reference sequence). The V end was cut by 4 bases, the J end by 13 bases, with 17 bases between. There are 13 residues in the CDR3. The CDR3 loop is CASSPSGQGRLFF. For the CDR3, the DNA is TGTGCCAGCAGCCCTTCCGGGCAGGGGCGGCTGTTTTTT.

V usage is TRBV7-9 and J usage is TRBJ1-4; D perhaps matches TRBD1 (6 bases). The V gene's germline CDR1 is SEHNR and CDR2 FQNEAQ (reference sequence). V was pared by 3 bases and J by 3 bases, with 14 bases between. This CDR3 has 16 residues. DNA of the CDR3: TGTGCCAGCAGCTTGGTAACAGGGATGGCTAATGAAAAACTGTTTTTT. This codes for CASSLVTGMANEKLFF.

V gene TRBV2 combines with J gene TRBJ2-3, with a tentative D call TRBD2 (6 bases). Germline CDR1 is SNHLY and CDR2 is FYNNEI. V was cut by 2 bases and J by 5 bases, with 11 bases left in between. This CDR3 is built from 14 residues. CDR3 region: CASSELLAQDTQYF. DNA of the CDR3: TGTGCCAGCAGTGAACTACTAGCCCAAGATACGCAGTATTTT.

This clone was picked up a small number of times. The chain is built from TRBV2 and TRBJ2-7; perhaps TRBD1 as D (6 bases). Germline values: CDR1 SNHLY, CDR2 FYNNEI. V lost 7 bases and J lost 0, with 13 bases in between. CDR3 length equals 14 residues. CDR3 in amino acids: CASIGQGSSYEQYF. The CDR3 DNA is TGTGCCAGCATCGGGCAGGGGAGCTCCTACGAGCAGTACTTC.

This clone was detected only a few times. The gene calls are TRBV4-3 and TRBJ2-7, with D tentatively TRBD1 or TRBD2 (5 bases each). Per the germline V gene, CDR1 is LGHNA and CDR2 is YSLEER. CDR3 length: 15 amino acids. V was clipped by 0 bases and J by 0 bases, with 9 bases between them. Here the CDR3 DNA reads TGCGCCAGCAGCCAAGAAGAGGGGAGCTCCTACGAGCAGTACTTC. Amino acids: CASSQEEGSSYEQYF.

The V and J genes are TRBV19 and TRBJ1-5, with D perhaps TRBD1 (6 bases). With 5 bases removed from V and 5 bases from J, the gap between germline ends came to 13 bases. CDR1 is LNHDA and CDR2 is SQIVND in the germline V gene (reference sequence). CDR3 size: 14 residues. In nucleotides, the CDR3 is TGTGCCAGTAGTGACCGGACAGCCCATCAGCCCCAGCATTTT. Its translation is CASSDRTAHQPQHF. The entire variable domain, with the rest obtained from reference TRBV19 and TRBJ1-5, is as follows: DGGITQSPKYLFRKEGQNVTLSCEQNLNHDAMYWYRQDPGQGLRLIYYSQIVNDFQKGDIAEGYSVSREKKESFPLTVTSAQKNPTAFYLCASSDRTAHQPQHFGDGTRLSIL.